These 26 T cell receptor delta chains share one sample of origin, sequenced in a study of delta chains in infants with herpesvirus infections. Gamma-chain- and delta-chain-specific primers converted PBMC RNA into TCR cDNA. TCRdb made new clone calls on the RT-PCR reads using CATT. The sample consists of 450 to 750 delta-chain clones, around 20% of them appearing once. This sample comprised peripheral blood, obtained at time point 2 of longitudinal follow-up. These receptors were obtained from a human donor who was a Ugandan infant, either HIV-exposed or HIV-unexposed (not recorded which).

There are a few counts of this clone. A much larger clone differs from this one at a single base, so this may be a read error. This chain links TRDV1 with TRDJ1, with 10 bases that match TRDD3. Trimming cost V 4 bases and J 0 bases; bases outside gene matches: 26. This CDR3 region has 23 residues. The V gene's germline CDR1 is TSWWSYY and CDR2 QGS. Here the CDR3 reads CALGGLPRTGGCPLAPYTDKLIF. The CDR3 DNA is TGTGCTCTTGGGGGGCTTCCCCGTACTGGGGGATGCCCTCTTGCCCCGTACACCGATAAACTCATCTTT.

This clone turned up a few times. One base away lies a much larger clone, so this may be a sequencing read error. V gene TRDV1 combines with J gene TRDJ1, with 7 positions matching TRDD3. Trimming removed 2 bases from V and 10 bases from J; junction bases left unmatched: 16. The CDR3 has 16 residues. CDR1 TSWWSYY and CDR2 QGS come from the germline V gene. The CDR3 DNA reads as TGTGCTCTTGGGGAATTGGGACTGCTTGGGGATATGAGACTCATCTTT. It specifies CALGELGLLGDMRLIF.

By frequency in the sample, this clone is large. Other DNA sequences within the sample encode an identical CDR3. Without a V gene call, the J gene is given as TRDJ3; TRDD3, as called in the table, went unchecked against the DNA. The CDR3 loop spans 16 amino acids. In DNA, the CDR3 is TGTGCTACGGCTGGGGGATACTCCTGGGACACCCGACAGATGTTTTTC. Translated: CATAGGYSWDTRQMFF.

With respect to this clone: A far larger clone is off by one base, so a read error is likely. The DNA for the CDR3 is TGTGCTCTTGGGGAACCCCCCGGACAACTCTTCTTT. Encoded protein: CALGEPPGQLFF. This chain joins TRDV1 and TRDJ2; D remains ambiguous. TCRdb supplies no J gene; here it was assigned by aligning the nucleotide sequence to germline. The germline V and J ends were trimmed by 1 base and 10 bases, with 7 bases remaining between them. Germline V gives CDR1 TSWWSYY, CDR2 QGS. The CDR3 has 12 amino acids.

This clone was found a few times. Just one base apart from a much larger clone, this may be a read error. This chain joins TRDV1 and TRDJ2; a weak D match, TRDD3 (5 bases). Germline CDR1 is TSWWSYY and CDR2 is QGS. Between the trimmed V and J ends, which lost 1 base and 4 bases, there was a span of 25 bases. The CDR3 loop spans 20 amino acids. In DNA form, the CDR3 reads TGTGCTCTTGGGGAACAGGCTATCGCTGTACTGGCCCCTCGGACAGCACAACTCTTCTTT. Residues: CALGEQAIAVLAPRTAQLFF.

Worth noting for this clone: This sequence is one base from a far larger clone and is likely a read error. The gene calls are TRDV1 and TRDJ1, with a tentative D call TRDD2 (5 bases). Germline lookup yields CDR1 TSWWSYY and CDR2 QGS. The CDR3 is made up of 18 amino acids. The V and J ends lost 5 bases and 0 bases respectively, with 22 bases between them. CDR3 protein: CALGNKRLSLRYTDKLIF. As DNA, the CDR3 is TGTGCTCTTGGGAACAAAAGGCTTTCCTTGAGATACACCGATAAACTCATCTTT.

A remark on this clone: This likely came from a read error, as a far larger clone is one base away. The sample holds other DNA sequences that translate to the same CDR3. The V gene went uncalled, while the J gene is TRDJ3; whether TRDD3, the table's D call, matches the DNA was not checked. The CDR3 is 16 amino acids. For the CDR3, the DNA is TGTGCTACGGCTGGGGGATACTCCAGGGACACCCGACAGATGTTTTTC. Its protein product is CATAGGYSRDTRQMFF.

Turning to this clone: With only one base between it and a far larger clone, this is likely a read error. The same CDR3 can be traced to other DNA sequences in this sample. The V gene is TRDV1, the J gene TRDJ1; TRDD2 might be the D (5 bases). The CDR3 runs 23 residues. CDR1 TSWWSYY and CDR2 QGS come from the germline V gene. V lost 1 base and J lost 0, with 33 bases in between. The CDR3 loop reads CALGEPPLFSGPLHLHYTDKLIF. Here the CDR3 DNA reads TGTGCTCTTGGGGAACCCCCATTATTCAGTGGGCCCCTACACCTCCACTACACCGATAAACTCATCTTT.

To note about this clone: This likely traces to a read error, being one base from a far larger clone. This rearrangement joins TRDV1 to TRDJ1, with TRDD3 as a possible D gene (7 bases). CDR1 and CDR2 from the germline V gene are TSWWSYY and QGS. The V and J ends lost 0 bases and 6 bases respectively, with 44 bases between them. The CDR3 totals 25 residues. CDR3 sequence (DNA): TGTGCTCTTGGGGAACTCCTTTTTCCTAAACGTGCTAAATGTACTGGGGCCCAGCGAATCAATAAACTCATCTTT. Translating it yields CALGELLFPKRAKCTGAQRINKLIF.

In this sample, this clone turned up a few times. A much larger clone differs from this one at a single base, so this may be a read error. V gene TRDV3 combines with J gene TRDJ1; D call uncertain. The CDR3 has 16 amino acids. In germline, CDR1 is TVYSNPD, CDR2 GDNSRS (reference sequence). The chain's CDR3 is CALRRAGRTYTDKRIF. CDR3 coding DNA: TGTGCCTTACGCCGGGCAGGAAGGACGTACACCGATAAACGCATCTTT.

Sample share makes this clone large. This rearrangement joins TRDV1 to TRDJ4; 8 bases agree with TRDD3. The CDR3 is 21 amino acids. J lost 0 bases, V lost 2 bases, and 23 bases had no gene match. Germline values: CDR1 TSWWSYY, CDR2 QGS. CDR3 nucleotide sequence: TGTGCTCTTGGGGAAGTCCCCCTCCCAACCTACTGGGGGTCCACGGCCAGACCCCTGATCTTT. Translation: CALGEVPLPTYWGSTARPLIF.

In this sample, this clone turned up a few times. This likely reflects a read error, since a far larger clone is one base away. The same CDR3 can be traced to other DNA sequences in this sample. The rearrangement joins TRAV14/DV4 to TRDJ1, with 11 bases lining up with TRDD3. The length of the CDR3 is 22 residues. Germline CDR1 reads TSDPSYG; CDR2 reads QGSYDQQN (reference sequence). The chain's CDR3 is CAMRGEYSHGGYACWYTDKLIF. CDR3 sequence (DNA): TGTGCAATGAGAGGGGAGTATTCCCATGGGGGATACGCGTGTTGGTACACCGACAAACTCATCTTT.

On this clone: This likely stems from a read error, as it lies one base from a far larger clone. This specimen includes other DNA sequences encoding the same CDR3. J is TRDJ1 and V is TRDV2; 8 bases are shared with TRDD3. The J gene comes from matching the DNA to germline here; TCRdb lacks it. The germline V gene encodes CDR1 GEAIGNYY and CDR2 EKD. The CDR3 contains 19 residues. The CDR3 nucleotides are TGTGCCTGTGACACCGTTGGGGGATTCCATCGAACCGTTACCGAAAAACTCATCTTT. Translation gives CACDTVGGFHRTVTEKLIF.

This clone was seen more than once but under ten times. This is likely an artifact of a read error, given a far larger clone one base away. This chain uses TRDV1 with TRDJ1; TRDD3 aligns across 9 bases. Per the germline V gene, CDR1 is TSWWSYY and CDR2 is QGS. CDR3 length: 22 amino acids. CDR3 residues: CALGELSLRRYWGTVYTAKLIF. As DNA, the CDR3 is TGTGCTCTTGGGGAATTGTCGCTCCGGAGGTACTGGGGGACCGTGTACACCGCTAAACTCATCTTT.

This clone was observed a handful of times. The chain uses TRAV29/DV5 and TRDJ1, with D perhaps TRDD2 or TRDD3 (7 bases each). V lost 1 base to trimming and J lost 3 bases, with 31 bases between them. Germline assignment: CDR1 NSMFDY and CDR2 ISSIKDK. This CDR3 has 20 residues. CDR3 nucleotides: TGTGCAGCAAGCTATACCAATTCCTACGTGGGGGAATTCTGGGCCGATAAACTCATCTTT. This translates into CAASYTNSYVGEFWADKLIF.

This clone was counted a few times. The likely explanation is a read error, given a far larger clone one base away. CDR3 DNA: TGTGCTCTTGGGAACAAAAGGCCTTCCTTGAGATACACCGATAAACACATCTTT. Its protein is CALGNKRPSLRYTDKHIF. The J gene is TRDJ1, the V gene TRDV1, with 7 bases identical to TRDD2. Germline V CDR1 and CDR2: TSWWSYY, QGS. The CDR3 spans 18 residues.

In this sample, this clone turned up a few times. This probably arose from a read error, given a far larger clone one base away. No J gene was named, though the V gene is TRDV3; TRDD3, the table's D call, lacks a check against the DNA. The CDR3 covers 17 residues. Germline assignment: CDR1 TVYSNPD and CDR2 GDNSRS (reference sequence). The CDR3 here is CAFEFMGDTLPTDKPIF. In DNA form, the CDR3 reads TGTGCCTTTGAGTTCATGGGGGATACGCTTCCCACCGATAAACCCATCTTT.

The J gene is TRDJ1, the V gene TRDV1; D gene unclear. CDR1 and CDR2 from the germline V gene are TSWWSYY and QGS. CDR3 length: 17 amino acids. Between the trimmed V and J ends, which lost 0 bases and 7 bases, there was a span of 21 bases. CDR3 protein: CALGELTLMGQTGKLIF. The CDR3 region has the DNA TGTGCTCTTGGGGAACTGACGTTAATGGGCCAAACGGGTAAACTCATCTTT.

There are a few counts of this clone. A far more abundant clone sits one base away, making this likely a read error. The sample holds other DNA sequences that translate to the same CDR3. The CDR3 here is CAYRSVTFLLGDLTDKLIF. In DNA, the CDR3 is TGTGCTTATAGGAGCGTCACTTTCCTACTGGGGGATCTGACCGATAAACTCATCTTT. V is TRAV38-2/DV8 and J is TRDJ1; 10 nucleotides match TRDD3. The CDR3 totals 19 residues. Per germline, CDR1 TSESDYY and CDR2 QEAYKQQN. The trim removed 0 bases at V and 2 bases at J, leaving 13 bases unmatched.

This clone is labeled large. The V call is TRDV1, the J call TRDJ1; 9 nucleotides match TRDD3. The germline V gene encodes CDR1 TSWWSYY and CDR2 QGS. V lost 1 base to trimming and J lost 5 bases; unmatched junction nucleotides: 17. The length of the CDR3 is 19 residues. CDR3 DNA: TGTGCTCTTGGGGAACGAGCTTTGTGGGGGATAAGACCGGGGGATAAACTCATCTTT. Protein sequence: CALGERALWGIRPGDKLIF.

This clone showed up just a few times. This likely traces to a read error, being one base from a far larger clone. The J gene is TRDJ1; the V gene was not called; the table's D call, TRDD3, has no DNA check behind it. The CDR3 runs 20 residues. CDR3 residues: CAMDVPSFTGDLPYTDKLIF. Written as DNA, the CDR3 is TGTGCCATGGACGTGCCTTCCTTTACTGGGGACCTCCCTTACACCGATAAACTCATCTTT.

With regard to this clone: This sequence is one base from a far larger clone and is likely a read error. V is TRDV2 and J is TRDJ3; 11 bases agree with TRDD3. TCRdb offers no J gene call, so here the DNA was matched to germline to obtain one. Per germline, CDR1 GEAIGNYY and CDR2 EKD. The CDR3 sequence is 19 residues long. The CDR3 DNA sequence: TGTGCCTATGACAAATACTGGGGGATAAGCTCCTGGGACACCCGACAGATGTTTTTC. The encoded protein is CAYDKYWGISSWDTRQMFF.

This clone rates as medium-sized. The V and J genes are TRDV1 and TRDJ2; D is possibly TRDD2 (6 bases). V was clipped by 4 bases and J by 4 bases, with 34 bases between them. There are 22 residues in the CDR3. In germline, CDR1 is TSWWSYY, CDR2 QGS. CDR3 DNA: TGTGCTCTTGGGGGGGCCGGTCTCCTACTAGATGGTGGGTCCATACAGACAGCACAACTCTTCTTT. As protein: CALGGAGLLLDGGSIQTAQLFF.

Comments on this clone: A read error likely explains this, since a far larger clone differs by one base. J is TRDJ1 and V is TRDV1; possibly TRDD3 for D (6 bases). Deletions cut 2 bases from V and 4 bases from J, with 17 bases between. This CDR3 has 16 amino acids. Germline assignment: CDR1 TSWWSYY and CDR2 QGS. The CDR3 spells CALGEAQIRSDDKLIF. In DNA, the CDR3 is TGTGCTCTTGGGGAAGCCCAGATACGTTCAGACGATAAACTCATCTTT.

By share, this clone counts as hyperexpanded. Additional DNA sequences in this sample encode the identical CDR3. The chain joins TRDV1 to TRDJ1; 12 bases match TRDD3. The CDR3 loop spans 18 amino acids. Germline V gene sequence: CDR1 TSWWSYY, CDR2 QGS. The V gene end was trimmed by 0 bases and the J gene end by 7 bases; junction bases not matched to a gene: 12. CDR3 bases: TGTGCTCTTGGGGAACTCTTACTCGCTGGGGGATACGAAGGTAAACTCATCTTT. Its protein product is CALGELLLAGGYEGKLIF.

Within the sample, this clone is large. V and J are TRDV1 and TRDJ1; D is perhaps TRDD3 (6 bases). Germline V gives CDR1 TSWWSYY, CDR2 QGS. CDR3 length equals 26 residues. V dropped 2 bases and J dropped 0 bases, with 43 bases sitting between them. CDR3 loop: CALGEGLCLSRLLGPPSKMYTDKLIF. CDR3 coding DNA: TGTGCTCTTGGGGAAGGGCTTTGCCTTTCCCGTCTACTGGGACCCCCCTCGAAGATGTACACCGATAAACTCATCTTT.